The 20 T cell receptor beta chains in this list originate from one sample, sequenced in a study of blood T cells in healthy people across ages. Sample-barcoded 5' priming and a J-beta primer mix drove a second PCR of about 6 to 12 cycles. TCRdb re-analysed the 5' RACE reads in MiXCR, keeping a single row per CDR3 protein. The sample holds hundreds of thousands of distinct CDR3 sequences, roughly three fifths seen once. The source material was blood. Source of these receptors: a man between 60 and 75 years old in good health.

This sequence joins TRBV27 and TRBJ2-7; no definite D call. Per the germline V gene, CDR1 is MNHEY and CDR2 is SMNVEV (reference sequence). Trimming shortened V by 8 bases and J by 2 bases, and 19 bases separated the two germline ends. This CDR3 is 15 amino acids long. Here the CDR3 DNA reads TGTGCCAGCGCTGGTCACGGCCAGGCGGCCTACGAGCAGTACTTC. It is translated as CASAGHGQAAYEQYF.

The chain has TRBV29-1 and TRBJ2-4, with a weak D call TRBD2 (5 bases). Per the germline V gene, CDR1 is SQVTM and CDR2 is ANQGSEA. The CDR3 is 14 amino acids. Trimming shortened V by 4 bases and J by 1 base, and 11 bases separated the two germline ends. CDR3 residues: CSVASGEAKNIQYF. The CDR3 DNA follows: TGCAGCGTTGCCTCTGGGGAGGCCAAAAACATTCAGTACTTC.

Ten or more counts support this clonotype. The chain carries TRBV9 and TRBJ2-7; D might be TRBD2 (7 bases). V was pared by 5 bases and J by 2 bases, with 20 bases between. Germline V gives CDR1 SGDLS, CDR2 YYNGEE. The CDR3 loop spans 16 amino acids. The CDR3, as DNA: TGTGCCAGCAGTCCTAGCGGCGGGGGCTTTACCTACGAGCAGTACTTC. Residues: CASSPSGGGFTYEQYF.

A remark on this clonotype: One junction end does not reproduce the germline sequence, and a read error may be involved. V is TRBV20-1 and J is TRBJ1-2, with D perhaps matching TRBD1 (5 bases). Germline CDR1 reads DFQATT; CDR2 reads SNEGSKA (reference sequence). The CDR3 loop spans 15 amino acids. In DNA form, the CDR3 reads TGCAGTGCTGGAGATCCCAAGCAGGGTAGTGATGGCTACACCTTC. Translated: CSAGDPKQGSDGYTF.

This clonotype was counted only a few times. The rearrangement links TRBV2 to TRBJ2-4; D not resolved. The DNA end is a closer match to TRBJ2-7, so the J assignment may be wrong. The CDR3 totals 10 residues. CDR1 is SNHLY, CDR2 FYNNEI, per germline. CDR3 sequence (DNA): TGTGCCAGCGGGATTTACGAGCAGTACTTC. Protein product: CASGIYEQYF.

This clonotype occurred a few times. The CDR3, as DNA: TGTGCCAGCAGCGGATTGAGGCCAGATACGCAGTATTTT. It is translated as CASSGLRPDTQYF. The V gene is TRBV5-6, the J gene TRBJ2-3; no definite D call. The CDR3 totals 13 residues. V was clipped by 4 bases and J by 4 bases, with 10 bases between them. Germline V gene data show CDR1 as SGHDT and CDR2 as YYEEEE.

This clonotype was observed at least ten times. V and J are TRBV4-2 and TRBJ2-1; tentatively, D is TRBD2 (6 bases). This CDR3 has 14 residues. Germline V gives CDR1 LGHNA, CDR2 YNFKEQ. V lost 5 bases and J lost 2, with 10 bases in between. The CDR3: CASSTGVAYNEQFF. The CDR3 DNA sequence: TGTGCCAGCAGCACGGGGGTAGCCTACAATGAGCAGTTCTTC.

The V gene is TRBV5-6, the J gene TRBJ1-6; the D is unclear. Per germline, CDR1 SGHDT and CDR2 YYEEEE. Deletions cut 4 bases from V and 0 bases from J, with 14 bases between. The CDR3 is 17 residues long. CDR3 region: CASSPTGGSSYNSPLHF. The CDR3 DNA is TGTGCCAGCAGCCCAACTGGAGGGAGCTCCTATAATTCACCCCTCCACTTT.

J is TRBJ2-1 and V is TRBV12-5; 14 bases fit TRBD2. CDR3 length: 17 amino acids. The V gene's germline CDR1 is LGHNT and CDR2 FRNRAP. J was trimmed by 4 bases and V by 4 bases; bases with no gene match: 6. Written as DNA, the CDR3 is TGTGCTAGTGGTTCGGGGACTAGCGGGGGACCATACAATGAGCAGTTCTTC. As protein: CASGSGTSGGPYNEQFF.

The chain carries TRBV20-1 and TRBJ2-5; 12 nucleotides agree with TRBD1. J was trimmed by 6 bases and V by 4 bases; bases with no gene match: 6. The CDR3 length is 14 residues. CDR1 and CDR2 from the germline V gene are DFQATT and SNEGSKA (reference sequence). The CDR3 DNA is TGCAGTGCTATCCGGGACAGGGGGCGTAAGACCCAGTACTTC. Its protein product is CSAIRDRGRKTQYF.

The chain is built from TRBV7-2 and TRBJ2-7, with a weak D call TRBD1 (6 bases). V was trimmed by 1 base and J by 0 bases, leaving 10 bases between them. Germline V gene lookup returns CDR1 SGHTA and CDR2 FQGNSA. This CDR3 contains 15 residues. The DNA of the CDR3 is TGTGCCAGCAGCTTAGGACAGGTTAGCTCCTACGAGCAGTACTTC. This gives the protein CASSLGQVSSYEQYF.

The rearrangement links TRBV5-1 to TRBJ1-1, with D unresolved. V was shortened by 6 bases and J by 1 base, with 10 bases between the two germline ends. The CDR3 sequence is 13 residues long. Germline V gene lookup returns CDR1 SGHRS and CDR2 YFSETQ. This chain's CDR3 is CASTPVGNTEAFF. In nucleotides, the CDR3 is TGCGCCAGCACCCCAGTGGGGAACACTGAAGCTTTCTTT.

There are a few counts of this clonotype. The chain has TRBV4-2 and TRBJ2-5; 11 bases are a match to TRBD2. Trimming at V came to 4 bases and at J to 5 bases, leaving 18 bases not matched to a gene. CDR3 length: 19 residues. Germline V CDR1 and CDR2: LGHNA, YNFKEQ. In nucleotides, the CDR3 is TGTGCCAGCAGCCTAGATGTGACTAGCGGGGTAGCGGGTCGGGAGACCCAGTACTTC. Translating gives CASSLDVTSGVAGRETQYF.

The table lists this clonotype with a few counts. The gene calls are TRBV7-2 and TRBJ2-1, with 7 bases that match TRBD2. V gave up 5 bases and J gave up 9 bases; unmatched junction bases: 16. The CDR3 consists of 16 residues. Germline loops: CDR1 SGHTA, CDR2 FQGNSA. The CDR3 nucleotides are TGTGCCAGCAGCGGCAGCGGACTAGGATACCCTATTGAGCAGTTCTTC. Its translation is CASSGSGLGYPIEQFF.

This clonotype was seen a few times. The J gene is TRBJ1-6, the V gene TRBV29-1, with 7 bases fitting TRBD1. Trimming took 7 bases from V and 5 from J; bases not matched to a gene: 11. The germline gives CDR1 SQVTM, CDR2 ANQGSEA. The CDR3 spans 15 residues. The CDR3 DNA sequence: TGCAGCGCTCGGACAGGAGATCCCAATAATTCACCCCTCCACTTT. The encoded protein is CSARTGDPNNSPLHF.

V and J are TRBV18 and TRBJ2-5; 7 bases are a match to TRBD2. Trimming at V came to 1 base and at J to 2 bases, leaving 4 bases not matched to a gene. The CDR3 runs 15 residues. CDR1 KGHSH and CDR2 LQKENI come from the germline V gene. The CDR3 coding sequence is TGTGCCAGCTCACCACAGACTAGCCAGCAAGAGACCCAGTACTTC. Its protein product is CASSPQTSQQETQYF.

This clonotype was counted at least ten times. This chain connects TRBV20-1 to TRBJ2-5; D unclear. Between the trimmed V and J ends, which lost 6 bases and 2 bases, there was a span of 13 bases. This CDR3 comprises 13 residues. Per the germline V gene, CDR1 is DFQATT and CDR2 is SNEGSKA (reference sequence). Here the CDR3 DNA reads TGCAGTGCCTACCGGACGGATCAAGAGACCCAGTACTTC. This translates into CSAYRTDQETQYF.

The chain joins TRBV20-1 to TRBJ1-5; D gene ambiguous. The CDR3 is made up of 10 amino acids. The germline V gene has CDR1 DFQATT and CDR2 SNEGSKA (reference sequence). V was shortened by 5 bases and J by 4 bases, with 3 bases between the two germline ends. CDR3 sequence: CSAQNQPQHF. CDR3 coding DNA: TGCAGTGCTCAAAATCAGCCCCAGCATTTT.

This clonotype has more than one count but fewer than ten. The chain couples TRBV7-9 to TRBJ2-5; no reliable D call. CDR3 length: 14 residues. Germline V gene sequence: CDR1 SEHNR, CDR2 FQNEAQ (reference sequence). Trimming left V 3 bases short and J 2 bases short, with 10 bases between. This CDR3 reads CASSFSVRQETQYF. In DNA form, the CDR3 reads TGTGCCAGCAGCTTCAGCGTCAGGCAAGAGACCCAGTACTTC. Looking up the rest from reference TRBV7-9 and TRBJ2-5 gives the full variable domain: DTGVSQNPRHKITKRGQNVTFRCDPISEHNRLYWYRQTLGQGPEFLTYFQNEAQLEKSRLLSDRFSAERPKGSFSTLEIQRTEQGDSAMYLCASSFSVRQETQYFGPGTRLLVL.

The chain combines TRBV28 with TRBJ1-5, with 9 bases lining up with TRBD1. The CDR3 covers 14 residues. After removal of 6 bases from V and 7 bases from J, the junction contained 7 bases not matched to a gene. Germline V gives CDR1 MDHEN, CDR2 SYDVKM. CDR3 coding DNA: TGTGCCAGCAGCGAAACAGGGGGCGGCCAGCCCCAGCATTTT. This sequence encodes CASSETGGGQPQHF.